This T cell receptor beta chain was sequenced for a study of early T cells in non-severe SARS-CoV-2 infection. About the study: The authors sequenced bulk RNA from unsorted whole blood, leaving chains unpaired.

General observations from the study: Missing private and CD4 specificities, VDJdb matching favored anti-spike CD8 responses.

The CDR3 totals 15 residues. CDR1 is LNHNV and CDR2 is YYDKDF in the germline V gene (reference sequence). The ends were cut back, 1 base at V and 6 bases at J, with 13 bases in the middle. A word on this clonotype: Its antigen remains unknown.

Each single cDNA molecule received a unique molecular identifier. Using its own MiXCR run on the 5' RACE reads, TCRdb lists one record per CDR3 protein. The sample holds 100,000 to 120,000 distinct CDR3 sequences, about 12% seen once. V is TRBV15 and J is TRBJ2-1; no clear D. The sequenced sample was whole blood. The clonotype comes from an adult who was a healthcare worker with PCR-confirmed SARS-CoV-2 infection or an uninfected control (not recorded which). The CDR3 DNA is TGTGCCACCAGCAGAGTTGGGTTCCTTTTCAATGAGCAGTTCTTC. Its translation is CATSRVGFLFNEQFF.